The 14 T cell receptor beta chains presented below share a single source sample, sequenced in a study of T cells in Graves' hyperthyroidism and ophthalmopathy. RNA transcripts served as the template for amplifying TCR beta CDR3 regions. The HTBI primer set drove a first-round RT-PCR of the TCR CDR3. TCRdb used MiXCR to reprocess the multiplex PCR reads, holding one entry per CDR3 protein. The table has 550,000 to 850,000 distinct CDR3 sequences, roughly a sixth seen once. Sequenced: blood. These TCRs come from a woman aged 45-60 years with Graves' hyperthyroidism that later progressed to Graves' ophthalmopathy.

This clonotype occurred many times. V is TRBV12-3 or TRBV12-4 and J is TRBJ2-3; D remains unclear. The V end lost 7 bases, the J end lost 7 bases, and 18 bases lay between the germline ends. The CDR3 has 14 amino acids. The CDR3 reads CASIPGPSVNTQYF. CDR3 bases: TGTGCCAGCATCCCGGGCCCTAGTGTTAATACGCAGTATTTT.

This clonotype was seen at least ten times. The CDR3 nucleotides are TGTGCCAGCAGCTTAGGGCCACAACACCTCACAGATACGCAGTATTTT. Encoded protein: CASSLGPQHLTDTQYF. This chain uses TRBV11-2 with TRBJ2-3; D gene uncertain. CDR1 and CDR2 from the germline V gene are SGHAT and FQNNGV. The CDR3 is 16 residues long. Trimming stripped 1 base from V and 2 bases from J, with 13 bases between.

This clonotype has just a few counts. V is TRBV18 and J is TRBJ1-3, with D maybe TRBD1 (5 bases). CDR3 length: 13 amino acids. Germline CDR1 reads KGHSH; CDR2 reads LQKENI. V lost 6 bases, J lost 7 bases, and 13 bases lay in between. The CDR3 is CASSQGPANTIYF. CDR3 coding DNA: TGTGCCAGCTCTCAGGGACCAGCGAACACCATATATTTT.

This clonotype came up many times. The CDR3, as DNA: TGTGCCAGCAGCCAAGCCTGGCGCAGCACTGAAGCTTTCTTT. Encoded protein: CASSQAWRSTEAFF. This rearrangement joins TRBV3-1 to TRBJ1-1; D remains unclear. V lost 1 base and J 4 bases, leaving 10 bases between the germline ends. In germline, CDR1 is LGHDT, CDR2 YNNKEL (reference sequence). The CDR3 contains 14 residues.

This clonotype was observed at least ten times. CDR3 coding DNA: TGCAGTGCTTCACAGGGGGCCACAAATAATTCACCCCTCCACTTT. Residues: CSASQGATNNSPLHF. J is TRBJ1-6 and V is TRBV20-1; 9 positions match TRBD1. The V gene end was trimmed by 5 bases and the J gene end by 5 bases; junction bases not matched to a gene: 7. Per the germline V gene, CDR1 is DFQATT and CDR2 is SNEGSKA (reference sequence). The CDR3 contains 15 residues.

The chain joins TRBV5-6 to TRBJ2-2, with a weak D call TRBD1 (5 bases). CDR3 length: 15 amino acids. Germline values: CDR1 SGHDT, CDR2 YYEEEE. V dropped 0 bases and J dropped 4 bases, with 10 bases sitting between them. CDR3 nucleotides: TGTGCCAGCAGCTTGGTGGGGCAAGTCACCGGGGAGCTGTTTTTT. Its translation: CASSLVGQVTGELFF.

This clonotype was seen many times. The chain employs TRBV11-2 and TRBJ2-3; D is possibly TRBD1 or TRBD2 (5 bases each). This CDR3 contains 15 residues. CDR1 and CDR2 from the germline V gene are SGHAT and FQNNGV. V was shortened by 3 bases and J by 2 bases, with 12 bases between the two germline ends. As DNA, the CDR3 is TGTGCCAGCAGCTTTCGGGGCCCCCTCACAGATACGCAGTATTTT. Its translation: CASSFRGPLTDTQYF.

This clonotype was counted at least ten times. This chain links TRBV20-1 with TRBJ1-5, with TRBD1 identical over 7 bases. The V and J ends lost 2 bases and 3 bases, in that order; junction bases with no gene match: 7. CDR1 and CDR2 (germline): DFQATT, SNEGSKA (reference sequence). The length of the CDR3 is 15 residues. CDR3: CSARPTGLVNQPQHF. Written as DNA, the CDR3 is TGCAGTGCTAGACCGACAGGGTTAGTCAATCAGCCCCAGCATTTT.

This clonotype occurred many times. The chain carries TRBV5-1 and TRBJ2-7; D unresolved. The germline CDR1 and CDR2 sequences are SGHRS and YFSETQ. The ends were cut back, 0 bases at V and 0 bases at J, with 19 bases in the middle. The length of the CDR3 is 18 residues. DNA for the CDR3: TGCGCCAGCAGCTTGGTGGTGGGCCCTGACCGAGGCTCCTACGAGCAGTACTTC. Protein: CASSLVVGPDRGSYEQYF.

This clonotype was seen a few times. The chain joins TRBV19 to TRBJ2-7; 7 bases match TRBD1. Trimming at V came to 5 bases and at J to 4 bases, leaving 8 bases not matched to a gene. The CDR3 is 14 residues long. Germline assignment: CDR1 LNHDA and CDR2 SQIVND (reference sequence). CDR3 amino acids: CASSPAQGVYEQYF. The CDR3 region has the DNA TGTGCCAGTAGTCCGGCCCAGGGGGTTTACGAGCAGTACTTC.

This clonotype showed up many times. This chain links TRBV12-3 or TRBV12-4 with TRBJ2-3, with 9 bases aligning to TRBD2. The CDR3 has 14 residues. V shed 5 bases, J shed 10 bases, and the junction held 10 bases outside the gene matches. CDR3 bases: TGTGCCAGCAGTCCCGGACTAGCGCCCTCGGCGCAGTATTTT. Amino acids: CASSPGLAPSAQYF.

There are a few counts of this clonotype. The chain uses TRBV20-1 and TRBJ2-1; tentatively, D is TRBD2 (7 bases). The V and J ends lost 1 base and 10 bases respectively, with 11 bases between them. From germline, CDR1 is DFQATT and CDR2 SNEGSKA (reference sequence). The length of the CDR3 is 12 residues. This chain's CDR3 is CSARAGGYEQFF. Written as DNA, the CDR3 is TGCAGTGCTAGAGCGGGGGGCTACGAGCAGTTCTTC.

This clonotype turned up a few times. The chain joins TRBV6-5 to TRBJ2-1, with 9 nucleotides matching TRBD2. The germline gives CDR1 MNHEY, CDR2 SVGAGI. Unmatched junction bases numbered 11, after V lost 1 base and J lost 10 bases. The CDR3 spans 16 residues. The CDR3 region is CASSYFTSGPSREQFF. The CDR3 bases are TGTGCCAGCAGTTACTTTACTAGCGGGCCCTCCAGAGAGCAGTTCTTC.

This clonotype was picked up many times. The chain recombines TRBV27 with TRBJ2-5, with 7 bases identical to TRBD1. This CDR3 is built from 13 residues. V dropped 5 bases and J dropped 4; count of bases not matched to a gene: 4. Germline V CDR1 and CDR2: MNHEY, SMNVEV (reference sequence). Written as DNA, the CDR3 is TGTGCCAGCAGTCACGGGACAGTAGAGACCCAGTACTTC. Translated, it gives CASSHGTVETQYF.